The rows below give T cell receptor beta chains drawn from one sample of a study of regulatory T cells in long-lasting Graves disease. MiXCR, applied by TCRdb to the multiplex PCR reads, yields one record per CDR3 protein. The table includes about 500,000 distinct CDR3 sequences, 16% detected once. The same sample was also used in a study of T cells in Graves' hyperthyroidism and ophthalmopathy.

The sample here was peripheral blood mononuclear cells (PBMCs), taken at new diagnosis, from a patient treated with antithyroid drugs. The receptors here all came from a man aged 35-49 years with Graves disease. Each CDR3 is given with its conserved first and last residue. The order of the fields is V gene, D gene, clone size, J gene, CDR3 protein, CDR3 DNA. The D gene is left open where the match is weak. A row's size may be missing; if present it is once, few, many or a size class.

V gene: TRBV5-6; D gene: -; clone size: -; J gene: TRBJ2-7; CDR3 protein: CASSYQTVRDSHYEQYF; CDR3 DNA: TGTGCCAGCAGCTACCAAACCGTCCGGGACTCCCACTACGAGCAGTACTTC
V gene: TRBV7-9; D gene: -; clone size: -; J gene: TRBJ1-3; CDR3 protein: CASIHSGNTIYF; CDR3 DNA: TGTGCCAGCATCCACTCTGGAAACACCATATATTTT
V gene: TRBV27; D gene: -; clone size: many; J gene: TRBJ1-1; CDR3 protein: CASSFLDPAMNTEAFF; CDR3 DNA: TGTGCCAGCAGTTTCTTGGACCCTGCAATGAACACTGAAGCTTTCTTT
V gene: TRBV29-1; D gene: TRBD1; clone size: -; J gene: TRBJ2-1; CDR3 protein: CSLDRGGNEQFF; CDR3 DNA: TGCAGCCTCGACAGGGGCGGGAATGAGCAGTTCTTC
V gene: TRBV7-3; D gene: -; clone size: many; J gene: TRBJ2-5; CDR3 protein: CASSPYQGRSETQYF; CDR3 DNA: TGTGCCAGCAGCCCCTACCAGGGTCGGTCAGAGACCCAGTACTTC
V gene: TRBV12-3/TRBV12-4; D gene: -; clone size: many; J gene: TRBJ1-1; CDR3 protein: CASSFPGTFEAFF; CDR3 DNA: TGTGCCAGCAGTTTTCCAGGGACCTTTGAAGCTTTCTTT
V gene: TRBV4-1; D gene: TRBD1; clone size: many; J gene: TRBJ1-2; CDR3 protein: CASSQTVGTDYGYTF; CDR3 DNA: TGCGCCAGCAGCCAGACCGTCGGGACAGACTATGGCTACACCTTC
V gene: TRBV20-1; D gene: -; clone size: many; J gene: TRBJ2-2; CDR3 protein: CSARFRQTGELFF; CDR3 DNA: TGCAGTGCTAGGTTTCGACAGACCGGGGAGCTGTTTTTT
V gene: TRBV30; D gene: TRBD1; clone size: many; J gene: TRBJ1-2; CDR3 protein: CAWKTGGYGYTF; CDR3 DNA: TGTGCCTGGAAGACAGGGGGATATGGCTACACCTTC
V gene: TRBV25-1; D gene: -; clone size: few; J gene: TRBJ2-7; CDR3 protein: CASSEWPGGEQYF; CDR3 DNA: TGTGCCAGCAGTGAATGGCCCGGGGGCGAGCAGTACTTC
V gene: TRBV3-1; D gene: -; clone size: many; J gene: TRBJ2-5; CDR3 protein: CASSHLRETQYF; CDR3 DNA: TGTGCCAGCAGCCATCTCAGGGAGACCCAGTACTTC
V gene: TRBV5-5; D gene: -; clone size: many; J gene: TRBJ1-4; CDR3 protein: CASSNTAAATNEKLFF; CDR3 DNA: TGTGCCAGCAGCAATACAGCCGCCGCAACTAATGAAAAACTGTTTTTT
V gene: TRBV28; D gene: -; clone size: many; J gene: TRBJ1-3; CDR3 protein: CASSSPGRTSGNTIYF; CDR3 DNA: TGTGCCAGCAGTTCGCCAGGACGGACCTCTGGAAACACCATATATTTT
V gene: TRBV20-1; D gene: -; clone size: many; J gene: TRBJ2-7; CDR3 protein: CSARTTLGEQYF; CDR3 DNA: TGCAGTGCTAGGACTACCTTGGGGGAGCAGTACTTC
V gene: TRBV10-3; D gene: TRBD2; clone size: many; J gene: TRBJ2-7; CDR3 protein: CAISESRTSGYEQYF; CDR3 DNA: TGTGCCATCAGTGAGTCGCGGACTAGCGGCTACGAGCAGTACTTC
V gene: TRBV6-1; D gene: -; clone size: few; J gene: TRBJ2-2; CDR3 protein: CASSEEVSLRTGELFF; CDR3 DNA: TGTGCCAGCAGTGAAGAGGTCTCGCTGAGGACCGGGGAGCTGTTTTTT